The rows below give T cell receptor beta chains drawn from one sample of a study of siplizumab effects on memory and regulatory T cells. TCRdb's table, derived via immunoSEQ multiplex PCR, lists solely in-frame clones and lacks some. Among 100,000 to 120,000 clones listed, about 93% were seen once. The sample consisted of CD4+ T cells sorted from blood. The receptors derive from a human donor in good health. CDR3s include the opening cysteine and the closing phenylalanine or tryptophan. The D gene is left open where the match is weak. For some rows the clone size is stated as once, few or many, or as a class when expanded; others skip it.

v_gene,d_gene,abundance,len,j_gene,CDR3aa,CDR3nt
TRBV6-5,TRBD1,.,14,TRBJ1-1,CASRTDRVNTEAFF,TGTGCCAGCAGAACCGACAGGGTGAACACTGAAGCTTTCTTT
TRBV6-5,.,.,13,TRBJ2-1,CASSYRDHNEQFF,TGTGCCAGCAGCTACCGGGACCACAATGAGCAGTTCTTC
TRBV5-1,TRBD2,.,15,TRBJ2-3,CASSLDGLAGDTQYF,TGCGCCAGCAGCTTGGATGGACTAGCGGGAGATACGCAGTATTTT
TRBV20-1,.,.,11,TRBJ2-1,CSAPRVTLGFF,TGCAGTGCCCCTAGGGTGACCCTGGGGTTCTTC
TRBV10-3,.,.,13,TRBJ2-3,CAISDRRTDTQYF,TGTGCCATCAGTGACCGGCGCACAGATACGCAGTATTTT
TRBV28,.,once,11,TRBJ1-1,CASSLSTEAFF,TGTGCCAGCAGTCTTAGCACTGAAGCTTTCTTT
TRBV2,.,.,16,TRBJ1-1,CASRRIDSMLGTEAFF,TGTGCCAGCAGACGCATCGACAGCATGCTGGGCACTGAAGCTTTCTTT
TRBV12-5,.,once,14,TRBJ1-2,CASGLIKSIDGYTF,TGTGCTAGTGGTTTGATAAAAAGCATTGATGGCTACACCTTC
TRBV28,.,.,15,TRBJ1-1,CASRILKGQNTEAFF,TGTGCCAGCAGAATCCTCAAGGGACAGAACACTGAAGCTTTCTTT
TRBV9,TRBD2,.,14,TRBJ2-7,CASSVGAGRDEQYF,TGTGCCAGCAGCGTTGGGGCAGGGAGGGACGAGCAGTACTTC
TRBV30,.,.,13,TRBJ1-4,CAWSGDSNEKLFF,TGTGCCTGGAGTGGAGACAGTAATGAAAAACTGTTTTTT
TRBV6-1,.,.,14,TRBJ1-1,CASSPTGMNTEAFF,TGTGCCAGCAGCCCTACAGGAATGAACACTGAAGCTTTCTTT
TRBV2,.,few,12,TRBJ2-7,CASSGGSYEQYF,TGTGCCAGCAGTGGGGGGAGCTACGAGCAGTACTTC
TRBV14,.,.,13,TRBJ2-1,CASSQVLGNEQFF,TGTGCCAGCAGCCAGGTATTGGGGAATGAGCAGTTCTTC
TRBV11-2,.,.,15,TRBJ1-6,CASSLRPGNNSPLHF,TGTGCCAGCAGCTTACGTCCGGGGAATAATTCACCCCTCCACTTT
TRBV6-1,TRBD2,.,14,TRBJ2-3,CASGGGSSTDTQYF,TGTGCCAGCGGTGGCGGGAGTAGCACAGATACGCAGTATTTT
TRBV4-3,.,.,12,TRBJ2-1,CASSQGSAGQFF,TGCGCCAGCAGCCAAGGGAGCGCGGGGCAGTTCTTC
TRBV10-3,.,once,15,TRBJ1-3,CAISGGGISGNTIYF,TGTGCCATCAGTGGAGGCGGCATCTCTGGAAACACCATATATTTT
TRBV30,TRBD2,.,14,TRBJ2-3,CAWNRLAGGYTQYF,TGTGCCTGGAACCGACTAGCGGGAGGGTATACGCAGTATTTT
TRBV19,.,once,15,TRBJ1-5,CASSTSQGANQPQHF,TGTGCCAGTAGTACGTCCCAGGGCGCCAATCAGCCCCAGCATTTT
TRBV11-2,.,.,13,TRBJ2-5,CASSLGYAGTQYF,TGTGCCAGCAGCTTAGGATATGCGGGGACCCAGTACTTC
TRBV14,.,few,13,TRBJ1-1,CASSQRPTGEAFF,TGTGCCAGCAGCCAGAGGCCTACGGGGGAAGCTTTCTTT
TRBV29-1,.,.,12,TRBJ1-1,CSVVEANTEAFF,TGCAGCGTTGTGGAGGCGAACACTGAAGCTTTCTTT
TRBV19,TRBD1,.,14,TRBJ1-1,CASSIGRQGTEAFF,TGTGCCAGTAGTATTGGTAGACAGGGAACTGAAGCTTTCTTT